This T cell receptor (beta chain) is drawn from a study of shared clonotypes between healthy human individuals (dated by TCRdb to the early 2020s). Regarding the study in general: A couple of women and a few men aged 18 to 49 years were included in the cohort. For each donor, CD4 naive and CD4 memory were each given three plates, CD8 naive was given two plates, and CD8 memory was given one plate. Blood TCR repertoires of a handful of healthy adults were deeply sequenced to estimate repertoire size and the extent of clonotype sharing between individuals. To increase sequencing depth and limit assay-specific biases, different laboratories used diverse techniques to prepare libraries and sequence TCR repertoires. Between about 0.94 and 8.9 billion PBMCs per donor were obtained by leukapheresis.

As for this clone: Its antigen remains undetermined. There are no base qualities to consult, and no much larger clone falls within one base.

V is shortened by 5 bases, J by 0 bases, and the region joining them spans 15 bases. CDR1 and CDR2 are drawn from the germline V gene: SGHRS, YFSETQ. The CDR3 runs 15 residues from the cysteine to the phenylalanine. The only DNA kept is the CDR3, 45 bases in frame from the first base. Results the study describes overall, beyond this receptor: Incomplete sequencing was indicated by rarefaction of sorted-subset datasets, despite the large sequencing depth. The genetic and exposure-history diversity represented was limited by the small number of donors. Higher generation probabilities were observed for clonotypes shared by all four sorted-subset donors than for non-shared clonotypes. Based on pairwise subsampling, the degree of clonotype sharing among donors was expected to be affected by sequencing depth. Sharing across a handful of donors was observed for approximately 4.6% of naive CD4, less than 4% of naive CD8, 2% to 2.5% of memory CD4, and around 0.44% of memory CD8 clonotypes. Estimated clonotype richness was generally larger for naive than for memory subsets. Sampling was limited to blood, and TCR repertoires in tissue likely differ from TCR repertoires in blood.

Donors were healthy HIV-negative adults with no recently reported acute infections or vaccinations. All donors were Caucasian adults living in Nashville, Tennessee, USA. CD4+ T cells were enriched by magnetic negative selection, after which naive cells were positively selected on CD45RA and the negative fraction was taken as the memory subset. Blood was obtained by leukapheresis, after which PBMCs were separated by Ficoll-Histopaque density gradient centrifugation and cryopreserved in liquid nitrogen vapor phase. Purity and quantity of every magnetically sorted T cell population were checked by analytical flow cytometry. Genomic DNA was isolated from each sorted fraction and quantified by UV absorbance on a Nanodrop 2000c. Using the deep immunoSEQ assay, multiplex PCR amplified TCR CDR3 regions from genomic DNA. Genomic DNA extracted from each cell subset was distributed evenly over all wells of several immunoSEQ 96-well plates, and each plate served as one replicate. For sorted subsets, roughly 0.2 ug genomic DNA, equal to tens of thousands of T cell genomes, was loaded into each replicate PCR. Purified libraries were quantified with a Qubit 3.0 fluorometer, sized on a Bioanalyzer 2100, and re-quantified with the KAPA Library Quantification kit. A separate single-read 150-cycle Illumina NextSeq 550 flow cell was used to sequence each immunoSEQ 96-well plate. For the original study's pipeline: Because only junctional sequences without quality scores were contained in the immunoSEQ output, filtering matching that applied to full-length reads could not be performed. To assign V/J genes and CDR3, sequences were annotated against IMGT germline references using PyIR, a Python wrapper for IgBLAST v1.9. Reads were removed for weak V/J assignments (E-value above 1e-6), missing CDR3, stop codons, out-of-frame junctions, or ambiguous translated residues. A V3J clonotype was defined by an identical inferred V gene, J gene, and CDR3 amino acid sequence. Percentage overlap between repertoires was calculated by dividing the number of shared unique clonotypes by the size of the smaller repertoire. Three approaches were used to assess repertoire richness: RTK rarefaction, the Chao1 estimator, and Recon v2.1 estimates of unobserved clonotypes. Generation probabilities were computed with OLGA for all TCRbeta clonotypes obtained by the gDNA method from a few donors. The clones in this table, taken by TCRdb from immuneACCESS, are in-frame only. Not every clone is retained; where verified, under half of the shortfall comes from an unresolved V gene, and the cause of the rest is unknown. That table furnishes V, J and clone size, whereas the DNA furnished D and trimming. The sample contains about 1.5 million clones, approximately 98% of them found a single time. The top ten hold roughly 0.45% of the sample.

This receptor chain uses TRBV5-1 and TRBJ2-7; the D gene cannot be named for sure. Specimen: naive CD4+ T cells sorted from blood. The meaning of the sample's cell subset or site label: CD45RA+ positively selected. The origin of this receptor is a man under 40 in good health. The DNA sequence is TGCGCCAGCAGTGTAACTGGGCTTAGCTCCTACGAGCAGTACTTC. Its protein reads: CASSVTGLSSYEQYF.